The 20 T cell receptor beta chains presented below share a single source sample, sequenced in a study of early T cells in non-severe SARS-CoV-2 infection. TCRdb re-called the 5' RACE reads through MiXCR, storing one row per CDR3 protein. The sample yields tens of thousands of distinct CDR3 sequences, 13% to 15% seen once. The sequences come from whole blood, collected at baseline. These receptors were taken from an adult who was a healthcare worker with PCR-confirmed SARS-CoV-2 infection or an uninfected control (not recorded which).

This chain uses TRBV29-1 with TRBJ1-5, with a weak D call TRBD1 (5 bases). V was trimmed by 7 bases and J by 0 bases, leaving 13 bases between them. Germline V gives CDR1 SQVTM, CDR2 ANQGSEA. This CDR3 has 14 residues. The CDR3 is CSAAEGNSNQPQHF. CDR3 bases: TGCAGCGCCGCGGAGGGGAATAGCAATCAGCCCCAGCATTTT.

The chain recombines TRBV28 with TRBJ2-1; TRBD2 matches 9 bases. The CDR3 runs to 16 residues. Germline assignment: CDR1 MDHEN and CDR2 SYDVKM. After removal of 5 bases from V and 1 base from J, the junction contained 6 bases not matched to a gene. This chain's CDR3 is CASSDSSGVSYNEQFF. CDR3 in DNA: TGTGCCAGCAGTGACTCTAGCGGGGTTTCCTACAATGAGCAGTTCTTC.

The gene calls are TRBV20-1 and TRBJ2-7; a weak D match, TRBD2 (6 bases). Germline V gene lookup returns CDR1 DFQATT and CDR2 SNEGSKA (reference sequence). The ends were cut back, 4 bases at V and 0 bases at J, with 10 bases in the middle. The CDR3 sequence is 13 residues long. CDR3 sequence (DNA): TGCAGTGCTACTAGCGCCACCTCCTACGAGCAGTACTTC. Its translation is CSATSATSYEQYF.

V and J are TRBV11-3 and TRBJ2-1; possible D gene TRBD2, 6 bases. The germline V and J ends were trimmed by 0 bases and 9 bases, with 18 bases remaining between them. This CDR3 comprises 16 residues. Germline V gene sequence: CDR1 SGHNT, CDR2 YENEEA. CDR3 bases: TGTGCCAGCAGCTTAGACACGGGAGAGAGGCGTGGTGAGCAGTTCTTC. Encoded protein: CASSLDTGERRGEQFF.

The rearrangement links TRBV3-1 to TRBJ2-1; D is possibly TRBD2 (6 bases). Germline V gene sequence: CDR1 LGHDT, CDR2 YNNKEL (reference sequence). This CDR3 has 13 residues. Deletions cut 6 bases from V and 9 bases from J, with 15 bases between. CDR3 residues: CASRGWLASEQFF. CDR3 DNA sequence: TGTGCCAGCAGGGGGTGGCTAGCGAGTGAGCAGTTCTTC.

Many counts were recorded for this clonotype. The chain employs TRBV18 and TRBJ2-5, with D unclear. V lost 0 bases and J lost 3, with 2 bases in between. Germline V lookup: CDR1 KGHSH, CDR2 LQKENI. The CDR3 has 12 residues. As DNA, the CDR3 is TGTGCCAGCTCACCACCTGAAGAGACCCAGTACTTC. Translating it yields CASSPPEETQYF.

The chain employs TRBV29-1 and TRBJ2-2, with D possibly being TRBD1 (5 bases). The CDR3 sequence is 14 residues long. Trimming pared 1 base from V and 4 bases from J, leaving 10 bases between. Germline loops: CDR1 SQVTM, CDR2 ANQGSEA. This chain's CDR3 is CSVEGQGSTGELFF. The CDR3 DNA reads TGCAGCGTTGAAGGGCAGGGTAGCACCGGGGAGCTGTTTTTT.

Many counts were recorded for this clonotype. The rearrangement joins TRBV10-3 to TRBJ1-6; 8 bases match TRBD1. V trimming: 2 bases; J trimming: 5 bases; junction bases outside the gene matches: 5. CDR1 and CDR2 (germline): ENHRY, SYGVKD. The CDR3 has 16 amino acids. CDR3 sequence reads: CAISEDRGSNNSPLHF. CDR3 DNA sequence: TGTGCCATCAGTGAGGACAGGGGATCTAATAATTCACCCCTCCACTTT.

The table lists this clonotype with many counts. The chain employs TRBV28 and TRBJ1-5; D possibly corresponds to TRBD1 (5 bases). Trimming shortened V by 5 bases and J by 5 bases, and 16 bases separated the two germline ends. This CDR3 has 15 residues. CDR1 and CDR2 from the germline V gene are MDHEN and SYDVKM. For the CDR3, the DNA is TGTGCCAGCAGTCCCATTCAGGGATTCTATCAGCCCCAGCATTTT. This sequence encodes CASSPIQGFYQPQHF.

This clonotype was seen many times. V usage is TRBV19 and J usage is TRBJ1-5; no clear D. V was clipped by 4 bases and J by 5 bases, with 18 bases between them. Per germline, CDR1 LNHDA and CDR2 SQIVND (reference sequence). This CDR3 comprises 16 residues. CDR3 loop: CASSRFPDLGYQPQHF. In nucleotides, the CDR3 is TGTGCCAGTAGTAGGTTTCCCGACCTGGGTTATCAGCCCCAGCATTTT.

This clonotype occurred many times. The V gene is TRBV28, the J gene TRBJ1-6; a possible D gene is TRBD1 (5 bases). Germline assignment: CDR1 MDHEN and CDR2 SYDVKM. This CDR3 comprises 14 residues. V lost 6 bases and J 7 bases, leaving 13 bases between the germline ends. CDR3 loop: CASRPGRLNSPLHF. As DNA, the CDR3 is TGTGCCAGCAGACCGGGACGGCTCAATTCACCCCTCCACTTT.

This clonotype has only a few counts. The J gene is TRBJ2-5, the V gene TRBV5-1; TRBD2 is a possible D gene (6 bases). This CDR3 region has 14 residues. The V gene's germline CDR1 is SGHRS and CDR2 YFSETQ. The V gene lost 7 bases and the J gene lost 5 bases, with 18 bases spanning the gap. CDR3 residues: CASFMGGSRETQYF. Here the CDR3 DNA reads TGCGCCAGCTTCATGGGGGGTTCCAGGGAGACCCAGTACTTC.

This clonotype was observed a handful of times. This chain uses TRBV7-2 with TRBJ1-1, with unresolved D. The CDR3 totals 14 residues. Germline CDR1 reads SGHTA; CDR2 reads FQGNSA. Trimming took off 1 base at V and 2 bases at J, with 8 bases between the two ends. This CDR3 reads CASSLEGRNTEAFF. The CDR3 DNA reads as TGTGCCAGCAGCTTAGAAGGTAGAAACACTGAAGCTTTCTTT. Using reference TRBV7-2 and TRBJ1-1 for the parts outside the CDR3, the full variable domain is GAGVSQSPSNKVTEKGKDVELRCDPISGHTALYWYRQSLGQGLEFLIYFQGNSAPDKSGLPSDRFSAERTGGSVSTLTIQRTQQEDSAVYLCASSLEGRNTEAFFGQGTRLTVV.

This clonotype was detected only a few times. The chain uses TRBV5-1 and TRBJ2-1; D possibly corresponds to TRBD2 (6 bases). The germline V gene encodes CDR1 SGHRS and CDR2 YFSETQ. The CDR3 is 15 residues long. Trimming pared 2 bases from V and 7 bases from J, leaving 16 bases between. Here the CDR3 reads CASSFSGGTGNEQFF. CDR3 bases: TGCGCCAGCAGCTTTAGCGGAGGGACCGGGAATGAGCAGTTCTTC.

This sequence joins TRBV12-3 or TRBV12-4 and TRBJ1-2; D possibly corresponds to TRBD1 (6 bases). The V end lost 7 bases, the J end lost 4 bases, and 13 bases lay between the germline ends. This CDR3 region has 13 residues. CDR3 coding DNA: TGTGCCAGCAAAAGGGGGTTACTCTATGGCTACACCTTC. It encodes CASKRGLLYGYTF.

Ten or more counts support this clonotype. V gene TRBV7-3 combines with J gene TRBJ2-3, with D hard to call. The V end lost 4 bases, the J end lost 1 base, and 6 bases lay between the germline ends. CDR3 length: 13 amino acids. Germline V gene data show CDR1 as SGHTA and CDR2 as FQGTGA. The CDR3 nucleotides are TGTGCCAGCAGCTCGGCACGCACAGATACGCAGTATTTT. This codes for CASSSARTDTQYF.

This chain links TRBV7-9 with TRBJ1-2, with 7 bases fitting TRBD1. CDR3 size: 13 residues. Trimming cost V 5 bases and J 4 bases; bases outside gene matches: 4. Germline CDR1 is SEHNR and CDR2 is FQNEAQ (reference sequence). CDR3 nucleotides: TGTGCCAGCAGCGCGGGACAGACCTATGGCTACACCTTC. Its translation: CASSAGQTYGYTF.

This clonotype was seen only a few times. This chain links TRBV20-1 with TRBJ2-1; 8 nucleotides align to TRBD1. CDR3 length equals 16 residues. CDR1 and CDR2 from the germline V gene are DFQATT and SNEGSKA (reference sequence). Trimming took 3 bases from V and 7 from J; bases not matched to a gene: 14. CDR3 DNA: TGCAGTGCTAGTGATATCGGACAGGGAAATTGGAATGAGCAGTTCTTC. As protein: CSASDIGQGNWNEQFF.

The chain uses TRBV7-6 and TRBJ2-2, with D perhaps being TRBD1 or TRBD2 (5 bases each). The germline V gene encodes CDR1 SGHVS and CDR2 FNYEAQ. Between the trimmed V and J ends, which lost 2 bases and 1 base, there was a span of 11 bases. This CDR3 is built from 16 residues. The CDR3 protein is CASSLSGPLNTGELFF. In nucleotides, the CDR3 is TGTGCCAGCAGCTTATCGGGACCATTGAACACCGGGGAGCTGTTTTTT.

CDR3 protein: CASSPLSGEGTQYF. CDR3 DNA sequence: TGTGCCAGCTCACCACTTAGCGGTGAGGGGACCCAGTACTTC. The chain has TRBV18 and TRBJ2-5, with a weak D call TRBD2 (6 bases). V was clipped by 1 base and J by 7 bases, with 13 bases between them. This CDR3 has 14 residues. Per germline, CDR1 KGHSH and CDR2 LQKENI.